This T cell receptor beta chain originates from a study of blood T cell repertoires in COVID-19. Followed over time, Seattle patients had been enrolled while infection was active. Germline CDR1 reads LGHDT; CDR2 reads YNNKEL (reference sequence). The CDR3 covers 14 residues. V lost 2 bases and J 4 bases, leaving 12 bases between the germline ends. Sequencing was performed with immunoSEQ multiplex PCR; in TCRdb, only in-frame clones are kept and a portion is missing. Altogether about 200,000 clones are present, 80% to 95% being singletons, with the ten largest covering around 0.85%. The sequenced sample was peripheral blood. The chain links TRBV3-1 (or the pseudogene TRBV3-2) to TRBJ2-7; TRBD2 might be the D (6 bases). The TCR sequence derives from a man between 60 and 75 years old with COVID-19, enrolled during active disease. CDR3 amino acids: CASSQNFGGYEQYF. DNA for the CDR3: TGTGCCAGCAGCCAAAATTTCGGGGGATACGAGCAGTACTTC.